This TCR beta chain was identified during a study of T cell changes during pregnancy in multiple sclerosis. Profiled with immunoSEQ multiplex PCR; TCRdb holds only in-frame clones, not every one. The table lists tens of thousands of clones, under 95% of them singletons. Germline CDR1 is PRHDT and CDR2 is FYEKMQ (reference sequence). V lost 2 bases, J lost 1 base, and 2 bases stayed unmatched. The CDR3 extends over 15 amino acids. Sequences were derived from CD4+ T cells from peripheral blood mononuclear cells, sampled before pregnancy. This sequence was found in a female donor with multiple sclerosis, enrolled in a pregnancy study. V is TRBV13 and J is TRBJ2-3; 8 bases are a match to TRBD2. The CDR3 sequence: CASSLRRGGTDTQYF. The CDR3 DNA sequence: TGTGCCAGCAGCTTACGGCGGGGGGGCACAGATACGCAGTATTTT.